What follows are 19 T cell receptor beta chains derived from one specimen sequenced in a study of cytomegalovirus exposure and HLA in healthy donors (dated by TCRdb to the late 2010s). Library preparation employed the immunoSEQ multiplex PCR assay. For the multiplex PCR, a mixture combining 60 forward primers for TCR Vbeta segments and 13 reverse primers for TCR Jbeta segments was used. Sourced from immuneACCESS, this table was stored by TCRdb with only in-frame sequences that have V and J called. A share of the clones is absent; for the studies checked, an unresolved V gene accounts for under half, and the remainder has no known explanation. The sample table holds over 150,000 clones, of which around 79% were seen once. Approximately 8% of the sample lies in the top ten. The sample was PBMCs. The receptors were gathered from a man in his thirties or forties in good health and CMV-seropositive.

This clone has only a few counts. The chain couples TRBV2 to TRBJ1-3; 9 bases line up with TRBD1. This CDR3 has 15 residues. The V gene's germline CDR1 is SNHLY and CDR2 FYNNEI. The J segment lost 2 bases and the V segment lost 5 bases, leaving 4 bases of the junction unmatched. CDR3 sequence: CASSRDRGTGNTIYF. CDR3 DNA sequence: TGTGCCAGCAGTCGCGACAGGGGGACTGGAAACACCATATATTTT.

V is TRBV9 and J is TRBJ2-1; 9 nucleotides line up with TRBD1. V was pared by 2 bases and J by 8 bases, with 8 bases of the junction left unmatched. Germline CDR1 is SGDLS and CDR2 is YYNGEE. The CDR3 runs to 15 residues. The chain's CDR3 is CASSVGGQGMDEQFF. DNA for the CDR3: TGTGCCAGCAGCGTGGGGGGACAGGGAATGGATGAGCAGTTCTTC.

This clone was recorded once. The rearrangement joins TRBV5-4 to TRBJ2-7; TRBD1 matches 10 bases. The germline gives CDR1 SGHNT, CDR2 YYREEE (reference sequence). This CDR3 is 15 amino acids long. After removal of 2 bases from V and 2 bases from J, the junction contained 4 bases not matched to a gene. The CDR3 DNA reads TGTGCCAGCAGCTTCGGGGGACAGGGGCCCTACGAGCAGTACTTC. Its translation: CASSFGGQGPYEQYF.

The chain recombines TRBV19 with TRBJ1-5; possible D gene TRBD1, 6 bases. The CDR3 has 16 amino acids. Trimming removed 5 bases from V and 3 bases from J, with 17 bases in between. Per the germline V gene, CDR1 is LNHDA and CDR2 is SQIVND (reference sequence). The CDR3 sequence is CASSLQGVKINQPQHF. CDR3 nucleotide sequence: TGTGCCAGTAGTTTACAGGGAGTGAAGATCAATCAGCCCCAGCATTTT.

The V call is TRBV4-2, the J call TRBJ2-2; 7 positions match TRBD2. There are 17 residues in the CDR3. The ends lost 3 bases at V and 0 bases at J; junction bases unmatched: 7. Germline V gene sequence: CDR1 LGHNA, CDR2 YNFKEQ. The CDR3 nucleotides read TGTGCCAGCAGCCAGGATAGCGGGTACGCGAACACCGGGGAGCTGTTTTTT. Translated: CASSQDSGYANTGELFF.

On this clone: Other DNA sequences in the sample encode the same CDR3. The chain combines TRBV30 with TRBJ1-3; possible D gene TRBD1, 6 bases. CDR3 size: 14 residues. Trimming took 0 bases from V and 1 from J, leaving 7 bases between them. Per the germline V gene, CDR1 is GTSNPN and CDR2 is SVGIG (reference sequence). This CDR3 reads CAWSVGGSGNTIYF. CDR3 DNA: TGTGCCTGGAGTGTAGGGGGATCTGGAAACACCATATATTTT. Looking up the rest from reference TRBV30 and TRBJ1-3 gives the full variable domain: SQTIHQWPATLVQPVGSPLSLECTVEGTSNPNLYWYRQAAGRGLQLLFYSVGIGQISSEVPQNLSASRPQDRQFILSSKKLLLSDSGFYLCAWSVGGSGNTIYFGEGSWLTVV.

The chain uses TRBV19 and TRBJ1-1; 7 bases are shared with TRBD1. V lost 5 bases to trimming and J lost 6 bases; unmatched junction nucleotides: 6. The CDR3 has 13 amino acids. Germline V gene sequence: CDR1 LNHDA, CDR2 SQIVND (reference sequence). CDR3 amino acids: CASSVEGASEAFF. Written as DNA, the CDR3 is TGTGCCAGTAGTGTGGAGGGGGCCTCTGAAGCTTTCTTT.

The chain uses TRBV5-1 and TRBJ2-3; TRBD2 is a possible D gene (5 bases). The CDR3 runs 16 residues. Trimming left V 0 bases short and J 0 bases short, with 11 bases between. Germline V gene data show CDR1 as SGHRS and CDR2 as YFSETQ. The CDR3 DNA is TGCGCCAGCAGCTTGGGGACTGGAGCTAGCACAGATACGCAGTATTTT. Protein: CASSLGTGASTDTQYF.

The V call is TRBV2, the J call TRBJ2-7; 11 bases fit TRBD2. In germline, CDR1 is SNHLY, CDR2 FYNNEI. With 5 bases clipped from V and 2 bases from J, the junction kept 5 bases outside the gene matches. CDR3 length: 15 residues. The CDR3 bases are TGTGCCAGCAGTAAGGGACTAGCGGTAACCTACGAGCAGTACTTC. The encoded protein is CASSKGLAVTYEQYF.

The V and J genes are TRBV29-1 and TRBJ2-5, with 7 nucleotides matching TRBD1. The length of the CDR3 is 12 residues. Germline V gene sequence: CDR1 SQVTM, CDR2 ANQGSEA. V was pared by 7 bases and J by 2 bases, with 4 bases of the junction left unmatched. The CDR3 region has the DNA TGCAGCGCACACAGGGGACAAGAGACCCAGTACTTC. As protein: CSAHRGQETQYF.

The V gene is TRBV2, the J gene TRBJ1-5, with TRBD1 as a possible D gene (6 bases). The V end lost 5 bases, the J end lost 6 bases, and 17 bases lay between the germline ends. The germline CDR1 and CDR2 sequences are SNHLY and FYNNEI. The CDR3 totals 15 residues. The CDR3 here is CASSTLRQAIQPQHF. The CDR3 nucleotides are TGTGCCAGCAGTACGCTCCGACAGGCTATTCAGCCCCAGCATTTT.

V gene TRBV4-3 combines with J gene TRBJ2-3, with 10 bases aligning to TRBD2. The CDR3 consists of 19 residues. The V gene end was trimmed by 4 bases and the J gene end by 7 bases; junction bases not matched to a gene: 20. Per the germline V gene, CDR1 is LGHNA and CDR2 is YSLEER. The DNA for the CDR3 is TGCGCCAGCAGCCGGAACGCGCCCAATGAAGCGGGGGGGCTGAATACGCAGTATTTT. It encodes CASSRNAPNEAGGLNTQYF.

V and J are TRBV10-3 and TRBJ2-7, with D possibly matching TRBD1 (5 bases). Trimming left V 6 bases short and J 3 bases short, with 15 bases between. The CDR3 covers 14 residues. Looked up from germline, CDR1 is ENHRY and CDR2 is SYGVKD. CDR3 loop: CAIRERQDIYEQYF. The DNA for the CDR3 is TGTGCCATCAGGGAGAGGCAGGACATCTACGAGCAGTACTTC.

V is TRBV7-6 and J is TRBJ2-4; 9 nucleotides line up with TRBD1. The germline CDR1 and CDR2 sequences are SGHVS and FNYEAQ. The CDR3 is 21 amino acids. V shed 5 bases, J shed 6 bases, and the junction held 26 bases outside the gene matches. In nucleotides, the CDR3 is TGTGCCAGCAGCCAAATCCCCGGGACAGGGTTAGTAGGGAGGCGGCCAAACATTCAGTACTTC. Its translation: CASSQIPGTGLVGRRPNIQYF.

The chain joins TRBV6-1 to TRBJ1-4; D possibly corresponds to TRBD1 (5 bases). The CDR3 sequence is 13 residues long. The ends were cut back, 5 bases at V and 6 bases at J, with 10 bases in the middle. Per the germline V gene, CDR1 is MNHNS and CDR2 is SASEGT. In DNA, the CDR3 is TGTGCCAGCAGTAGGGGCGTTTATGAAAAACTGTTTTTT. Translating it yields CASSRGVYEKLFF.

The chain recombines TRBV27 with TRBJ2-2; 9 nucleotides line up with TRBD1. The germline V gene encodes CDR1 MNHEY and CDR2 SMNVEV (reference sequence). V was clipped by 8 bases and J by 4 bases; unmatched bases: 8. The CDR3 consists of 15 residues. The CDR3 region is CASRTGGRRTGELFF. For the CDR3, the DNA is TGTGCCAGCCGAACAGGGGGCCGCCGCACCGGGGAGCTGTTTTTT.

The rearrangement uses TRBV5-4 and TRBJ2-5, with D possibly matching TRBD1 (6 bases). Germline V gene data show CDR1 as SGHNT and CDR2 as YYREEE (reference sequence). V was cut by 3 bases and J by 1 base, with 10 bases left in between. The CDR3 totals 14 residues. CDR3 DNA: TGTGCCAGCAGCTCGGGACACCTCCAAGAGACCCAGTACTTC. Protein product: CASSSGHLQETQYF. Based on the CDR3 plus reference TRBV5-4 and TRBJ2-5, the full variable domain is ETGVTQSPTHLIKTRGQQVTLRCSSQSGHNTVSWYQQALGQGPQFIFQYYREEENGRGNFPPRFSGLQFPNYSSELNVNALELDDSALYLCASSSGHLQETQYFGPGTRLLVL.

The chain combines TRBV18 with TRBJ2-7, with D perhaps TRBD2 (5 bases). The V end lost 2 bases, the J end lost 2 bases, and 10 bases lay between the germline ends. The CDR3 runs 14 residues. Germline V gives CDR1 KGHSH, CDR2 LQKENI. DNA of the CDR3: TGTGCCAGCTCACCAAACCCGAGGGCCTACGAGCAGTACTTC. It translates to CASSPNPRAYEQYF.

V gene TRBV27 combines with J gene TRBJ2-5; 8 nucleotides align to TRBD2. CDR1 and CDR2 (germline): MNHEY, SMNVEV (reference sequence). The junction had 7 bases not matched to a gene; V was cut back by 2 bases and J by 5 bases. The CDR3 covers 15 residues. The chain's CDR3 is CASSLGTSGRETQYF. CDR3 coding DNA: TGTGCCAGCAGTTTAGGAACTAGCGGTAGGGAGACCCAGTACTTC.